Detailed here is one TCR beta chain. The data are from a study of shared clonotypes between healthy human individuals. Study in general: Three CD4 naive, three CD4 memory, two CD8 naive and one CD8 memory plate were used per donor.

Naive CD8 cells comprised CD45RO-negative, CCR7-positively selected cells, excluding terminally differentiated effector memory CD45RA+ cells. It was across several immunoSEQ plates that each subset's genomic DNA was evenly split. Assay used: immunoSEQ multiplex PCR; TCRdb lists only in-frame clones, some missing. The sample includes just over 2,000,000 clones, approximately 94% of them seen just once. The CDR3 length is 15 residues. CDR1 and CDR2 (germline): MNHEY, SVGAGI. The germline V and J ends were trimmed by 0 bases and 5 bases, with 14 bases remaining between them. The chain uses TRBV6-5 and TRBJ2-7; the D call may be TRBD1 or TRBD2 (5 bases each). Material: naive CD8+ T cells sorted from blood. This receptor was identified in a young man in good health. CDR3 bases: TGTGCCAGCAGTTACTCCCCGGGGCTTCTTGACGAGCAGTACTTC. Its translation: CASSYSPGLLDEQYF.